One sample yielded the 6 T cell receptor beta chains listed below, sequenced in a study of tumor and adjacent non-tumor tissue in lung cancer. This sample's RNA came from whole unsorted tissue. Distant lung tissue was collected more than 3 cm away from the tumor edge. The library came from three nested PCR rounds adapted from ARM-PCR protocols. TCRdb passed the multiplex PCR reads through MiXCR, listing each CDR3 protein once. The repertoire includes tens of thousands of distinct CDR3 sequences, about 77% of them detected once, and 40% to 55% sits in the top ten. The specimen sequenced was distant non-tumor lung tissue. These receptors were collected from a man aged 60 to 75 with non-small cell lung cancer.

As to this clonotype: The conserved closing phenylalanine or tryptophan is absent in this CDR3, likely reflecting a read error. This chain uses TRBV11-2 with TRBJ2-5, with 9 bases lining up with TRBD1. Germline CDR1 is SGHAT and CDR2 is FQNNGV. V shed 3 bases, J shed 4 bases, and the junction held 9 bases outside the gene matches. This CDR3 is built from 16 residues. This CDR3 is CASSFRTGVVGETQYL. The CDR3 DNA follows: TGTGCCAGCAGCTTCAGGACAGGGGTGGTGGGAGAGACCCAGTACCTC.

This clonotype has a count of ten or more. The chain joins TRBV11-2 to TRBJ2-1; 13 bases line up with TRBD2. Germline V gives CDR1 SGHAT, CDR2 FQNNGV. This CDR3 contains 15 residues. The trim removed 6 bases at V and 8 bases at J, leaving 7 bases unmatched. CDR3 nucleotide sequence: TGTGCCAGCAGGTCGGGACTAGCGGGACGCGATGAGCAGTTCTTC. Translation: CASRSGLAGRDEQFF.

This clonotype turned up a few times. The DNA of the CDR3 is TGTGCCAGCAGCCCGACAGGGAGCTCCTACGAGCAGTACTTC. It specifies CASSPTGSSYEQYF. The rearrangement uses TRBV5-5 and TRBJ2-7, with 7 bases fitting TRBD1. V trimming: 4 bases; J trimming: 0 bases; junction bases outside the gene matches: 4. Germline V gene data show CDR1 as SGHKS and CDR2 as YYEKEE (reference sequence). This CDR3 is built from 14 residues.

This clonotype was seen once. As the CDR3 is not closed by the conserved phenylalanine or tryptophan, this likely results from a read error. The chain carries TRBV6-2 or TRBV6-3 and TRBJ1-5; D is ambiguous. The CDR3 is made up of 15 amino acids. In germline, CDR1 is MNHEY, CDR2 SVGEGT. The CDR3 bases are TGTGTCGGCAGTCTCTCTGGACCTTCCAATCAGCCCCAGCATTCT. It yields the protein CVGSLSGPSNQPQHS.

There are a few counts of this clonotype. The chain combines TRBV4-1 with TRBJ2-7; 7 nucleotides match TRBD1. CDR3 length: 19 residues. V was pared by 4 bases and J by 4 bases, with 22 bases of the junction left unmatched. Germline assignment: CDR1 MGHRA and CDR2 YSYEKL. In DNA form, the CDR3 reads TGCGCCAGCAGCCGCAAACCCATAGTCAACAGGGGTTGGCAGTACGAGCAGTACTTC. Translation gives CASSRKPIVNRGWQYEQYF.

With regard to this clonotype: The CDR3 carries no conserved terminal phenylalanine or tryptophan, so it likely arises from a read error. CDR3 in amino acids: CCVATGSPTNTQYL. The CDR3 DNA follows: TGCTGCGTCGCGACCGGGAGCCCTACAAATACGCAGTATTTG. J is TRBJ2-3 and V is TRBV29-1; possibly TRBD2 for D (6 bases). CDR1 SQVTM and CDR2 ANQGSEA come from the germline V gene. The CDR3 totals 14 residues.